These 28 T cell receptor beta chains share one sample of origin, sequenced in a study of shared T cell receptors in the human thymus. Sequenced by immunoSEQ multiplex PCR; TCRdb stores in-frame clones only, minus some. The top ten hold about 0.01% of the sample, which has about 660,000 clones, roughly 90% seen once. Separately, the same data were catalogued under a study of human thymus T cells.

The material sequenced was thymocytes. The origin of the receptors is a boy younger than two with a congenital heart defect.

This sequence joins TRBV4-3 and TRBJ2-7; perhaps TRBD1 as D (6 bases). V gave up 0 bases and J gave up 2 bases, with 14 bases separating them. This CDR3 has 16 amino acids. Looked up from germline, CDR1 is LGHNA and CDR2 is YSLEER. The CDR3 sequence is CASSQEGGRTTYEQYF. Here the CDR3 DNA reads TGCGCCAGCAGCCAAGAAGGGGGTCGCACTACCTACGAGCAGTACTTC.

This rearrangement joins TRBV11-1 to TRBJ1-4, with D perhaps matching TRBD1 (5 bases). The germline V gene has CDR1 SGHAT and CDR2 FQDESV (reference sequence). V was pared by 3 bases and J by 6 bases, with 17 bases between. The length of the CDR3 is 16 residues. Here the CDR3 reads CASSLKGPRDDEKLFF. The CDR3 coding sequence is TGTGCCAGCAGCTTGAAGGGGCCCCGAGACGATGAAAAACTGTTTTTT.

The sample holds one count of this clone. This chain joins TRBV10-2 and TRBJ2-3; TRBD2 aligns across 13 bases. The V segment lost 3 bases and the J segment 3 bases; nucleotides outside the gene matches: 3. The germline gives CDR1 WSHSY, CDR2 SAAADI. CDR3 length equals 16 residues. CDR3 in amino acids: CASSEGLAGVTDTQYF. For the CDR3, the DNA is TGCGCCAGCAGTGAAGGACTAGCGGGAGTAACAGATACGCAGTATTTT.

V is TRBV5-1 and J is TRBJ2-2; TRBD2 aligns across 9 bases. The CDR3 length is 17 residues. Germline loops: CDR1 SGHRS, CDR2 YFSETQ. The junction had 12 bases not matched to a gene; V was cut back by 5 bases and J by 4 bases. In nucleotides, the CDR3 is TGCGCCAGCAGAAGGAAGGGCGCGGGAGGGGGCACCGGGGAGCTGTTTTTT. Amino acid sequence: CASRRKGAGGGTGELFF.

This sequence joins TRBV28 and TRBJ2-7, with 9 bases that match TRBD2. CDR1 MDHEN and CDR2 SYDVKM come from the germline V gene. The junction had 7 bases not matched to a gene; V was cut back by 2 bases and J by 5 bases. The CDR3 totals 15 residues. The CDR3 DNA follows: TGTGCCAGCAGTTTAGAGGAGCGGGAGGTCGACGAGCAGTACTTC. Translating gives CASSLEEREVDEQYF.

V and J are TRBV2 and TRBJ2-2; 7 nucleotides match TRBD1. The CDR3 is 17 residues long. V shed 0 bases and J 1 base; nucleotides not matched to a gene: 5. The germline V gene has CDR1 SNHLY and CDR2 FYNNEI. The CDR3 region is CASSEARQGLNTGELFF. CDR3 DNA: TGTGCCAGCAGTGAAGCTAGACAGGGCCTGAACACCGGGGAGCTGTTTTTT.

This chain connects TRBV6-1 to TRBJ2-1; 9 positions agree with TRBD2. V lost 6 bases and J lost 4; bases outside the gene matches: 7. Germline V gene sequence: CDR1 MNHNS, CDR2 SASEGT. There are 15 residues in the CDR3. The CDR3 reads CASRDLAGRYNEQFF. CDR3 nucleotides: TGTGCCAGCAGAGACCTAGCGGGAAGATACAATGAGCAGTTCTTC.

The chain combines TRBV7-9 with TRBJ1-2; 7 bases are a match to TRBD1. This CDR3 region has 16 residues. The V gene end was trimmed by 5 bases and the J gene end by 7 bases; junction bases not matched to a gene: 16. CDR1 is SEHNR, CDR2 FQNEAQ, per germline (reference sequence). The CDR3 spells CASSHDRQGTEGGYTF. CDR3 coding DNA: TGTGCCAGCAGCCACGACCGGCAAGGGACAGAGGGTGGCTACACCTTC.

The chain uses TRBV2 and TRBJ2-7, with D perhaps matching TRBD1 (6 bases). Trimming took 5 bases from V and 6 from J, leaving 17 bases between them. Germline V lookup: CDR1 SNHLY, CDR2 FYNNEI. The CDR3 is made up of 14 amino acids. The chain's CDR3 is CASSQGTPGREQYF. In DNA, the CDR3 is TGTGCCAGCAGTCAGGGGACCCCCGGCCGCGAGCAGTACTTC.

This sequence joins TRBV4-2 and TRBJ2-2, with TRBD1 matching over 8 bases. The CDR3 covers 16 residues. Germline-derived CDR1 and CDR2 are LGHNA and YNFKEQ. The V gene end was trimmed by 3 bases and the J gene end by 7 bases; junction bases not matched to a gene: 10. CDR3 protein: CASSQVGQGRNGELFF. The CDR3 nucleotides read TGTGCCAGCAGCCAGGTAGGACAGGGTAGGAACGGGGAGCTGTTTTTT.

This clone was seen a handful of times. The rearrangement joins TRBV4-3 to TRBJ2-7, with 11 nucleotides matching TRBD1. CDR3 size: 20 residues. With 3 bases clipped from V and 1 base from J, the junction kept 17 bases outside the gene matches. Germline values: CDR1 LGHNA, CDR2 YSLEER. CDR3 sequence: CASSHSPPGTGGPGSYEQYF. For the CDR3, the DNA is TGCGCCAGCAGCCACTCCCCTCCCGGGACAGGGGGTCCCGGGTCCTACGAGCAGTACTTC.

CDR3 in DNA: TGTGCCAGCAGCTTTACAGGGGGCTGGGGCACTGAAGCTTTCTTT. Its protein product is CASSFTGGWGTEAFF. The V gene is TRBV5-8, the J gene TRBJ1-1, with TRBD1 matching over 9 bases. Germline V gene data show CDR1 as SGHTS and CDR2 as YDEGEE. The V segment lost 2 bases and the J segment 4 bases; nucleotides outside the gene matches: 6. The CDR3 contains 15 residues.

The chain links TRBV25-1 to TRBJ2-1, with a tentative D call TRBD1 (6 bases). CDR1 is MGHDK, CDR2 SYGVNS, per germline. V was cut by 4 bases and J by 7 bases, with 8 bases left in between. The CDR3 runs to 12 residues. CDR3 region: CASSATGNEQFF. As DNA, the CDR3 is TGTGCCAGCAGTGCAACAGGGAATGAGCAGTTCTTC.

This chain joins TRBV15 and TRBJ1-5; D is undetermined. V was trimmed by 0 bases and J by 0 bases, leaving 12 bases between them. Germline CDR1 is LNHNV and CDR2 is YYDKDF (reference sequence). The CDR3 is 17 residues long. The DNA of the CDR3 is TGTGCCACCAGCAGAGATAGTGAGTTTCATAGCAATCAGCCCCAGCATTTT. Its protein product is CATSRDSEFHSNQPQHF.

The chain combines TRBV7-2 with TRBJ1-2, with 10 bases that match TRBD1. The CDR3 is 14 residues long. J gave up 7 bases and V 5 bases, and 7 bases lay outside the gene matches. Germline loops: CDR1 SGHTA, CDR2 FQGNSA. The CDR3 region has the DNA TGTGCCAGCAGCCGAGGACAGGGGGGTCTTGGCTACACCTTC. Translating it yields CASSRGQGGLGYTF. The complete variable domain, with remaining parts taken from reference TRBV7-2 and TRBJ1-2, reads GAGVSQSPSNKVTEKGKDVELRCDPISGHTALYWYRQSLGQGLEFLIYFQGNSAPDKSGLPSDRFSAERTGGSVSTLTIQRTQQEDSAVYLCASSRGQGGLGYTFGSGTRLTVV.

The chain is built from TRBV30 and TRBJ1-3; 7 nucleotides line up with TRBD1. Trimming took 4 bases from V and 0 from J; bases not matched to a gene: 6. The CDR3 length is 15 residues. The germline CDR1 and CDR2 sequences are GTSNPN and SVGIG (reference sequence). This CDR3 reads CAWILTGHSGNTIYF. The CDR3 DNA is TGTGCCTGGATCCTGACAGGGCACTCTGGAAACACCATATATTTT. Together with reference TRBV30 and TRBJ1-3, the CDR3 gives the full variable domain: SQTIHQWPATLVQPVGSPLSLECTVEGTSNPNLYWYRQAAGRGLQLLFYSVGIGQISSEVPQNLSASRPQDRQFILSSKKLLLSDSGFYLCAWILTGHSGNTIYFGEGSWLTVV.

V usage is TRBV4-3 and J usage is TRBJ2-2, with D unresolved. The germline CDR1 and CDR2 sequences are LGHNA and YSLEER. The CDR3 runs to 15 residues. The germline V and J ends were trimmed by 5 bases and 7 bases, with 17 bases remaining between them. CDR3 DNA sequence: TGCGCCAGCAGCTCAAAAGTACCCTCCGGCGGGGAGCTGTTTTTT. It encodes CASSSKVPSGGELFF.

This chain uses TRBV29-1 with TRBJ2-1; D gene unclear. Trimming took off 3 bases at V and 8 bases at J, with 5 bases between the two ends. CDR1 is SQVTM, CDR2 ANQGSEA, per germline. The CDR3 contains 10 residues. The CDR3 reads CSVEGYEQFF. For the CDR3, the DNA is TGCAGCGTTGAGGGCTATGAGCAGTTCTTC.

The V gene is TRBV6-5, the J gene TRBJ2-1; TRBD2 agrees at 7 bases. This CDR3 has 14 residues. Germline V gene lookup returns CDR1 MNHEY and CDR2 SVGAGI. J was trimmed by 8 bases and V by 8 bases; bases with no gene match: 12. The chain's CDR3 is CASRLLTSSDEQFF. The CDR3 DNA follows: TGTGCCAGCCGACTCCTGACTAGCAGCGATGAGCAGTTCTTC.

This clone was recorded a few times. This CDR3 reads CASSSGLAEPRNTGELFF. CDR3 coding DNA: TGTGCCAGCAGTTCGGGACTAGCGGAACCACGGAACACCGGGGAGCTGTTTTTT. The chain carries TRBV27 and TRBJ2-2; TRBD2 agrees at 11 bases. CDR1 is MNHEY and CDR2 is SMNVEV in the germline V gene (reference sequence). The CDR3 runs to 18 residues. V gave up 4 bases and J gave up 1 base; unmatched junction bases: 8.

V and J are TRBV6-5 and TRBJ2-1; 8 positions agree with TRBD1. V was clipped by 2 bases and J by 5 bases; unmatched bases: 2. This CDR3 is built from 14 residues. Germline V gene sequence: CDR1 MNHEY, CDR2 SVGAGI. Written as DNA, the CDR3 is TGTGCCAGCAGTTACCTGACAGGGGACAATGAGCAGTTCTTC. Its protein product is CASSYLTGDNEQFF.

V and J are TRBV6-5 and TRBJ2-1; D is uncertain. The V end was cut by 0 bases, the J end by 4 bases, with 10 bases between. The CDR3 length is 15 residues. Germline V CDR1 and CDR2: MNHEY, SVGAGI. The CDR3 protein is CASSYSAATYNEQFF. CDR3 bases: TGTGCCAGCAGTTACTCCGCGGCCACTTACAATGAGCAGTTCTTC.

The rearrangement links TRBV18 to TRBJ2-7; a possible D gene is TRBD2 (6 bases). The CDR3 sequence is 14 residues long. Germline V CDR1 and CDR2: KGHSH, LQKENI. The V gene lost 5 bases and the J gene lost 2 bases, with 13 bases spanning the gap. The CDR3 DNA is TGTGCCAGCTCATCACGGGACTGGACCTACGAGCAGTACTTC. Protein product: CASSSRDWTYEQYF.

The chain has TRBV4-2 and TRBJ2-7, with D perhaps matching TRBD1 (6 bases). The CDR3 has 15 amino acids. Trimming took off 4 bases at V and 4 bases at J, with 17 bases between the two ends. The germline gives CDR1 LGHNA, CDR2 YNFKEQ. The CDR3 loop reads CASSLIQGNSYEQYF. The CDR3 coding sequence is TGTGCCAGCAGCCTCATACAGGGTAATTCGTACGAGCAGTACTTC.

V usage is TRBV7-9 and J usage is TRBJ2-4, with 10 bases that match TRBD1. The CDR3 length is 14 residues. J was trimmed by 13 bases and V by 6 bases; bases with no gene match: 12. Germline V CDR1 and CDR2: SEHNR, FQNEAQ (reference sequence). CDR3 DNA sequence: TGTGCCAGCAGGACGGGTGGGGACAGGGGACGCCAGTACTTC. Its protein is CASRTGGDRGRQYF.

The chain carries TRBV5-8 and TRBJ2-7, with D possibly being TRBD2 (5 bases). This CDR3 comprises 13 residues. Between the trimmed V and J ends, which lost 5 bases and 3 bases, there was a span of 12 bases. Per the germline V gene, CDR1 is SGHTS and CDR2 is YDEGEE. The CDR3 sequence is CASSEGLGYEQYF. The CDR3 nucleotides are TGTGCCAGCAGTGAGGGCCTGGGCTACGAGCAGTACTTC.

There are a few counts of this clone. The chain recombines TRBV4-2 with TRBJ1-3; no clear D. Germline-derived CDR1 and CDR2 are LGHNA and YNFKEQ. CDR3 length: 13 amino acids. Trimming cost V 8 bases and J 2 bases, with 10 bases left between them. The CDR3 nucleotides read TGTGCCAGCTGTAGTCGAGCTGGAAACACCATATATTTT. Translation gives CASCSRAGNTIYF.

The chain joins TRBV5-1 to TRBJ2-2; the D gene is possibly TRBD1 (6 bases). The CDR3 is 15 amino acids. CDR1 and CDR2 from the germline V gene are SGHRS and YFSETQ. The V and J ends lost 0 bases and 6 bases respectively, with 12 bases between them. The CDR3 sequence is CASSLVTGFPGELFF. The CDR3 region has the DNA TGCGCCAGCAGCTTGGTTACAGGGTTCCCCGGGGAGCTGTTTTTT.